This TCR beta chain was obtained from a study of technical replicates of blood from several donors. This clone was seen a handful of times. The V gene end was trimmed by 2 bases and the J gene end by 10 bases; junction bases not matched to a gene: 7. The CDR3 is 15 amino acids. The V gene's germline CDR1 is LNHNV and CDR2 YYDKDF (reference sequence). Repertoires were generated with immunoSEQ multiplex PCR, while TCRdb's copy carries only in-frame clones and drops some. This repertoire shows some 69,000 clones, about 87% found once; its top ten account for about 4.6%. The TCR originated in a human donor in good health. Some clones in this sample may be carry-over from other donors' samples. The chain links TRBV15 to TRBJ1-6; 8 bases match TRBD1. Specimen: PBMCs. The CDR3 sequence: CATSRSTGGDSPLHF. The CDR3 DNA is TGTGCCACCAGCAGATCCACAGGGGGAGACTCACCCCTCCACTTT.